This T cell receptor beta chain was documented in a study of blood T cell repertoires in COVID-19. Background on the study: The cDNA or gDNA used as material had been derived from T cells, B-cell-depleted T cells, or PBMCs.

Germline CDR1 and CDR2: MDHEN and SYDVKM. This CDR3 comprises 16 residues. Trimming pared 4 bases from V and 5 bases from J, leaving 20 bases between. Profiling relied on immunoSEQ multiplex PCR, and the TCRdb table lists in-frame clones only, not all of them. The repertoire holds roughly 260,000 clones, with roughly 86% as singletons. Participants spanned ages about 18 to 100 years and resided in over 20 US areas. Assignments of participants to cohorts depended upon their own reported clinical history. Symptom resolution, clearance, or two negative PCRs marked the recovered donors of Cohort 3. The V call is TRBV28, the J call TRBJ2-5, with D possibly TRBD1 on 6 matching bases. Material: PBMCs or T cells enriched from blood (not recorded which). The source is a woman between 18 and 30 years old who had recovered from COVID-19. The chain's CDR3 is CASSSSGDGKGETQYF. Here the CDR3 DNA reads TGTGCCAGCAGTTCCTCAGGGGACGGGAAGGGGGAGACCCAGTACTTC.